Sequencing of this TCR beta chain was carried out in a study of T cells in Graves' hyperthyroidism and ophthalmopathy. Findings and caveats of the study: Stable hyperthyroidism and ophthalmopathy were separated using 13 V-J signatures.

The CDR3 is made up of 10 amino acids. CDR1 and CDR2 (germline): DFQATT, SNEGSKA (reference sequence). The V gene lost 1 base and the J gene lost 6 bases, with 4 bases spanning the gap. Amplification yielded TCR beta CDR3 regions, with RNA transcripts as the source. The study used the HTBI primer set for a first-round RT-PCR of the TCR CDR3. Via MiXCR, TCRdb re-called the multiplex PCR reads, giving one row per CDR3 protein. The sample shows about 640,000 distinct CDR3 sequences, about 14% of them seen only once. Comments on this clonotype: The antigen is not known.

The V and J genes are TRBV20-1 and TRBJ2-7; the D is unclear. The sequenced sample was blood. The source is a woman aged 50 to 65 with Graves' ophthalmopathy. The CDR3 reads CSARGFEQYF. CDR3 coding DNA: TGCAGTGCTAGAGGTTTCGAGCAGTACTTC.